A selection of T cell receptor beta chains follows, all from one sample in a study of blood T cells in healthy people across ages. From the 5' RACE reads, TCRdb called clonotypes with MiXCR, one entry per CDR3 protein. The sample consists of some 760,000 distinct CDR3 sequences, roughly 25% of them appearing once. These data were likewise used in another study, on T cells of mothers and their children.

The sample taken for sequencing was blood. Receptors were obtained from a boy younger than 18 in good health. Each CDR3 is given without its conserved first and last residue. Fields, in order: V gene, clone size, CDR3 protein. Clone size is given for some rows only: seen once, a few or many times, or a class if the clone is expanded.

v_call: TRBV6-2/TRBV6-3; clone_size: .; cdr3_aa: ASSSGGPTARF
v_call: TRBV6-2/TRBV6-3; clone_size: .; cdr3_aa: ASESHSSYEQY
v_call: TRBV28; clone_size: .; cdr3_aa: ASSKGQGYRLFLLAKNIQY
v_call: TRBV7-9; clone_size: few; cdr3_aa: ASSLGPKYGYT
v_call: TRBV5-1; clone_size: few; cdr3_aa: ASSPRGGDGYGYT
v_call: TRBV4-1; clone_size: few; cdr3_aa: ASSHLNLPGLFNSPLH
v_call: TRBV12-3/TRBV12-4; clone_size: few; cdr3_aa: ASAQGFADTQY
v_call: TRBV28; clone_size: .; cdr3_aa: ASSFLGGRRNEQF
v_call: TRBV11-2; clone_size: few; cdr3_aa: ASSLPVMQGPDTQY
v_call: TRBV5-1; clone_size: few; cdr3_aa: ASSFLTGREGF
v_call: TRBV11-1; clone_size: .; cdr3_aa: ASTAGTGEPGELF
v_call: TRBV10-3; clone_size: .; cdr3_aa: AIRDSGTRRTGELF
v_call: TRBV29-1; clone_size: few; cdr3_aa: SVVLRLNTGELF
v_call: TRBV7-2; clone_size: .; cdr3_aa: ASSFAGNQETQY
v_call: TRBV27; clone_size: .; cdr3_aa: ASRTLGGTSGTNEQF
v_call: TRBV7-6; clone_size: few; cdr3_aa: ASSFYSSGGTDTQY
v_call: TRBV10-3; clone_size: .; cdr3_aa: AISSGPGEDIQY
v_call: TRBV10-3; clone_size: few; cdr3_aa: AISVGRAEAF